The 19 T cell receptor beta chains below all came from one sample that was sequenced in a study of control samples from healthy donors and cancer patients. The repertoire was sequenced with immunoSEQ multiplex PCR; TCRdb's copy has only in-frame clones and lacks some. The table has tens of thousands of clones, approximately 95% seen once; the top ten hold about 1.9%. Source material: blood. The receptors stem from a woman in her 30s in good health.

V gene TRBV2 combines with J gene TRBJ2-7, with a possible D match to TRBD2 (5 bases). Trimming stripped 6 bases from V and 0 bases from J, with 9 bases between. Germline V gene lookup returns CDR1 SNHLY and CDR2 FYNNEI. The CDR3 extends over 13 amino acids. DNA of the CDR3: TGTGCCAGCAGGCCAGCGGACTCCTACGAGCAGTACTTC. This codes for CASRPADSYEQYF.

This sequence joins TRBV18 and TRBJ1-4; D gene ambiguous. The ends were cut back, 2 bases at V and 6 bases at J, with 4 bases in the middle. The CDR3 is 12 residues long. Germline V lookup: CDR1 KGHSH, CDR2 LQKENI. CDR3 DNA sequence: TGTGCCAGCTCACCAGGCGATGAAAAACTGTTTTTT. This gives the protein CASSPGDEKLFF.

V is TRBV3-1 (or the pseudogene TRBV3-2) and J is TRBJ2-2; the D gene is possibly TRBD1 (6 bases). The V and J ends lost 5 bases and 6 bases respectively, with 16 bases between them. Germline V gene lookup returns CDR1 LGHDT and CDR2 YNNKEL (reference sequence). This CDR3 is 15 amino acids long. CDR3 sequence (DNA): TGTGCCAGCAGCAAGGGGGAATCTAACGCCGGGGAGCTGTTTTTT. It encodes CASSKGESNAGELFF.

The chain links TRBV2 to TRBJ1-6; D call uncertain. This CDR3 spans 13 amino acids. Trimming shortened V by 2 bases and J by 5 bases, and 4 bases separated the two germline ends. Germline CDR1 is SNHLY and CDR2 is FYNNEI. The CDR3 nucleotides read TGTGCCAGCAGTGAACAGGATAATTCACCCCTCCACTTT. It translates to CASSEQDNSPLHF.

The chain links TRBV15 to TRBJ1-1; no clear D. V lost 7 bases and J 10 bases, leaving 16 bases between the germline ends. Germline values: CDR1 LNHNV, CDR2 YYDKDF (reference sequence). The CDR3 is made up of 12 amino acids. The CDR3 nucleotides are TGTGCCACCACTTCTACCCACAGAACAGCTTTCTTT. This sequence encodes CATTSTHRTAFF.

With regard to this clone: Since the CDR3 does not end with the conserved phenylalanine or tryptophan, this likely comes from a read error. The DNA is omitted, as the CDR3 cannot be located on it reliably, and the CDR3 follows TCRdb's listing. The chain's CDR3 is CASSLRNREREFY. The chain joins TRBV28 to TRBJ2-3; the table's D gene call, TRBD2, was not cross checked with the DNA. Termini included, the CDR3 measures 13 amino acids. CDR1 and CDR2 (germline): MDHEN, SYDVKM.

The V call is TRBV9, the J call TRBJ1-5, with 8 bases aligning to TRBD1. CDR1 SGDLS and CDR2 YYNGEE come from the germline V gene. The CDR3 spans 14 residues. The V gene end was trimmed by 2 bases and the J gene end by 7 bases; junction bases not matched to a gene: 5. The CDR3 is CASSVAGGAQPQHF. The CDR3 DNA sequence: TGTGCCAGCAGCGTGGCAGGGGGCGCGCAGCCCCAGCATTTT.

For this clone: Other DNA sequences in this specimen translate into the identical CDR3. This sequence joins TRBV28 and TRBJ2-1, with 9 bases that match TRBD2. Germline trimming cut 5 bases from V and 7 bases from J; bases unmatched to any gene: 12. The CDR3 has 16 residues. Germline CDR1 is MDHEN and CDR2 is SYDVKM. This CDR3 reads CASSTRGGDGGNEQFF. DNA of the CDR3: TGTGCCAGCAGTACGCGGGGGGGAGACGGGGGGAATGAGCAGTTCTTC.

The chain uses TRBV11-3 and TRBJ2-3, with 11 bases that match TRBD2. V lost 1 base, J lost 2 bases, and 8 bases stayed unmatched. This CDR3 contains 18 residues. Germline V gives CDR1 SGHNT, CDR2 YENEEA. The CDR3 sequence: CASSLGGSGRAATDTQYF. The CDR3 DNA sequence: TGTGCCAGCAGCTTAGGGGGTAGCGGGAGGGCCGCCACAGATACGCAGTATTTT.

This clone was counted once. The chain couples TRBV5-1 to TRBJ2-2; D may be TRBD1 (5 bases). V lost 4 bases and J lost 7, with 11 bases in between. The length of the CDR3 is 13 residues. Germline V lookup: CDR1 SGHRS, CDR2 YFSETQ. The CDR3 bases are TGCGCCAGCAGCGCAGGGTTAAACGGGGAGCTGTTTTTT. Protein: CASSAGLNGELFF.

V usage is TRBV4-1 and J usage is TRBJ1-4; D perhaps matches TRBD1 (5 bases). This CDR3 contains 14 residues. Trimming took 1 base from V and 4 from J, leaving 7 bases between them. The germline CDR1 and CDR2 sequences are MGHRA and YSYEKL. CDR3: CASSQGQFNEKLFF. Written as DNA, the CDR3 is TGCGCCAGCAGCCAAGGACAGTTTAATGAAAAACTGTTTTTT.

For this clone: Distinct nucleotide sequences in the sample also encode this CDR3. The V and J genes are TRBV28 and TRBJ2-7; TRBD2 might be the D (6 bases). CDR3 length equals 13 residues. Between the trimmed V and J ends, which lost 5 bases and 3 bases, there was a span of 11 bases. Germline CDR1 and CDR2: MDHEN and SYDVKM. The CDR3 sequence: CASSPGLNYEQYF. The CDR3 DNA follows: TGTGCCAGCAGTCCGGGACTCAACTACGAGCAGTACTTC.

This chain connects TRBV10-3 to TRBJ1-5, with D possibly TRBD1 on 5 matching bases. The length of the CDR3 is 14 residues. V was shortened by 10 bases and J by 5 bases, with 18 bases between the two germline ends. Germline V CDR1 and CDR2: ENHRY, SYGVKD. CDR3 nucleotides: TGTGCCACGGGGGGGTCCCCGGGCGATCAGCCCCAGCATTTT. This translates into CATGGSPGDQPQHF.

The CDR3 region is CASSQNHAGLAGVNEQFF. The CDR3 DNA reads TGCGCCAGCAGCCAAAACCATGCTGGACTAGCGGGGGTGAATGAGCAGTTCTTC. The chain recombines TRBV4-1 with TRBJ2-1; 13 bases are shared with TRBD2. Trimming cost V 2 bases and J 7 bases; bases outside gene matches: 11. The CDR3 is 18 residues long. CDR1 and CDR2 (germline): MGHRA, YSYEKL.

V is TRBV5-1 and J is TRBJ2-2; 8 nucleotides match TRBD2. The germline V gene encodes CDR1 SGHRS and CDR2 YFSETQ. J lost 3 bases, V lost 1 base, and 2 bases had no gene match. This CDR3 contains 15 residues. The CDR3 reads CASSLSGRDTGELFF. For the CDR3, the DNA is TGCGCCAGCAGCTTGAGCGGGAGAGACACCGGGGAGCTGTTTTTT.

The CDR3 here is CASSERTSYEGEQFF. CDR3 DNA sequence: TGTGCCAGCAGTGAAAGGACTAGTTATGAGGGTGAGCAGTTCTTC. The chain couples TRBV2 to TRBJ2-1, with 7 bases matching TRBD2. Per the germline V gene, CDR1 is SNHLY and CDR2 is FYNNEI. This CDR3 is 15 amino acids long. J gave up 9 bases and V 2 bases, and 10 bases lay outside the gene matches.

This clone has only one observation. This chain joins TRBV28 and TRBJ2-7, with TRBD2 matching over 8 bases. The CDR3 consists of 15 residues. J gave up 0 bases and V 5 bases, and 6 bases lay outside the gene matches. Germline-derived CDR1 and CDR2 are MDHEN and SYDVKM. CDR3 in DNA: TGTGCCAGCAGTGTCACTAGCGGAAGCTCCTACGAGCAGTACTTC. Amino acid sequence: CASSVTSGSSYEQYF.

This rearrangement joins TRBV5-4 to TRBJ2-3; 10 positions agree with TRBD2. The germline V gene encodes CDR1 SGHNT and CDR2 YYREEE (reference sequence). V trimming: 1 base; J trimming: 2 bases; junction bases outside the gene matches: 4. The CDR3 has 16 amino acids. CDR3 in DNA: TGTGCCAGCAGCTTGAAAGCGGGAGGGATCACAGATACGCAGTATTTT. It encodes CASSLKAGGITDTQYF.

The chain uses TRBV5-8 and TRBJ1-2; a possible D gene is TRBD1 (5 bases). This CDR3 has 16 residues. Per the germline V gene, CDR1 is SGHTS and CDR2 is YDEGEE. V lost 7 bases, J lost 1 base, and 20 bases lay in between. The CDR3 bases are TGTGCCAGCTCCATCCCTCAGGGACTTCTTAACTATGGCTACACCTTC. This gives the protein CASSIPQGLLNYGYTF.